A single sample gave rise to the 26 T cell receptor beta chains below, sequenced in a study of blood T cell repertoires in COVID-19. TCRdb's copy holds only in-frame clones and misses some; the assay was immunoSEQ multiplex PCR. The data hold about 94,000 clones, with about four fifths observed a single time. Sequenced material: peripheral blood. The receptors were gathered from a human donor in a cohort sampled during active COVID-19.

CDR3 protein: CASSLGGSGPEQYF. The CDR3 bases are TGTGCCAGCAGTTTAGGAGGTAGCGGCCCGGAGCAGTACTTC. The chain links TRBV28 to TRBJ2-7, with D possibly TRBD2 on 6 matching bases. Germline V gives CDR1 MDHEN, CDR2 SYDVKM. The V end was cut by 2 bases, the J end by 7 bases, with 15 bases between. The CDR3 is made up of 14 amino acids.

The chain combines TRBV15 with TRBJ2-7; D is perhaps TRBD2 (8 bases). The CDR3 runs to 15 residues. Germline loops: CDR1 LNHNV, CDR2 YYDKDF (reference sequence). The V and J ends lost 7 bases and 4 bases respectively, with 20 bases between them. In DNA, the CDR3 is TGTGCCACCAAACAGGGGTCTAGCGGGCAATACGAGCAGTACTTC. Translated: CATKQGSSGQYEQYF. The full variable domain, its missing parts supplied by reference TRBV15 and TRBJ2-7, is DAMVIQNPRYQVTQFGKPVTLSCSQTLNHNVMYWYQQKSSQAPKLLFHYYDKDFNNEADTPDNFQSRRPNTSFCFLDIRSPGLGDTAMYLCATKQGSSGQYEQYFGPGTRLTVT.

This chain links TRBV15 with TRBJ2-5, with D maybe TRBD2 (7 bases). The V gene lost 7 bases and the J gene lost 4 bases, with 19 bases spanning the gap. Germline CDR1 and CDR2: LNHNV and YYDKDF (reference sequence). The CDR3 runs to 15 residues. CDR3 sequence (DNA): TGTGCCACCATCCGAGGGGGAGGGAGAGTAGAGACCCAGTACTTC. Amino acid sequence: CATIRGGGRVETQYF.

The rearrangement uses TRBV27 and TRBJ1-2, with TRBD1 matching 7 bases. The germline V gene encodes CDR1 MNHEY and CDR2 SMNVEV (reference sequence). V dropped 5 bases and J dropped 5; count of bases not matched to a gene: 8. The CDR3 loop spans 14 amino acids. CDR3 DNA sequence: TGTGCCAGCAGTCCCCGAAGGACAGGTTATGGCTACACCTTC. This translates into CASSPRRTGYGYTF.

The V call is TRBV7-9, the J call TRBJ2-7; 15 bases are a match to TRBD2. The CDR3 consists of 15 residues. Looked up from germline, CDR1 is SEHNR and CDR2 is FQNEAQ (reference sequence). The junction had 3 bases not matched to a gene; V was cut back by 6 bases and J by 3 bases. The DNA of the CDR3 is TGTGCCAGCAGACCGGGACTAGCGGGAGGCTACGAGCAGTACTTC. Residues: CASRPGLAGGYEQYF.

The chain has TRBV6-5 and TRBJ2-3, with D possibly matching TRBD2 (5 bases). Germline CDR1 reads MNHEY; CDR2 reads SVGAGI. The ends were cut back, 7 bases at V and 2 bases at J, with 10 bases in the middle. There are 13 residues in the CDR3. In DNA, the CDR3 is TGTGCCAGCAACGCGGACTCCACAGATACGCAGTATTTT. As protein: CASNADSTDTQYF.

The chain joins TRBV3-1 (or the pseudogene TRBV3-2) to TRBJ2-7; a weak D match, TRBD1 (7 bases). V lost 3 bases and J lost 6, with 15 bases in between. Germline V gives CDR1 LGHDT, CDR2 YNNKEL (reference sequence). The CDR3 runs 14 residues. CDR3 loop: CASSHAGTAGEQYF. CDR3 coding DNA: TGTGCCAGCAGCCACGCCGGGACAGCGGGCGAGCAGTACTTC.

The chain couples TRBV7-7 to TRBJ2-2; maybe TRBD2 (6 bases). Germline lookup yields CDR1 SSHAT and CDR2 FNYEAQ (reference sequence). The length of the CDR3 is 16 residues. V lost 2 bases and J 6 bases, leaving 16 bases between the germline ends. The CDR3 region has the DNA TGTGCCAGCAGCTTACTAGGAGGGGCCAACCCCGGGGAGCTGTTTTTT. It specifies CASSLLGGANPGELFF.

V gene TRBV15 combines with J gene TRBJ2-7; TRBD1 matches at 7 bases. Per the germline V gene, CDR1 is LNHNV and CDR2 is YYDKDF (reference sequence). The CDR3 is 17 residues long. Trimming removed 0 bases from V and 0 bases from J; junction bases left unmatched: 8. CDR3 residues: CATSREEGTAFSYEQYF. In DNA form, the CDR3 reads TGTGCCACCAGCAGAGAGGAAGGGACAGCTTTCTCCTACGAGCAGTACTTC. Full variable domain (rest looked up from reference TRBV15 and TRBJ2-7): DAMVIQNPRYQVTQFGKPVTLSCSQTLNHNVMYWYQQKSSQAPKLLFHYYDKDFNNEADTPDNFQSRRPNTSFCFLDIRSPGLGDTAMYLCATSREEGTAFSYEQYFGPGTRLTVT.

Only a few counts were recorded for this clone. CDR3 DNA: TGCGCCACCAAGGACAGGGGAAGGACTGAAGCTTTCTTT. As protein: CATKDRGRTEAFF. The rearrangement joins TRBV10-2 to TRBJ1-1, with 9 nucleotides matching TRBD1. After removal of 10 bases from V and 5 bases from J, the junction contained 8 bases not matched to a gene. The germline gives CDR1 WSHSY, CDR2 SAAADI. The CDR3 is 13 residues long.

V and J are TRBV24-1 and TRBJ1-1; unclear D gene. The CDR3 sequence is 13 residues long. The ends were cut back, 9 bases at V and 6 bases at J, with 16 bases in the middle. Germline loops: CDR1 KGHDR, CDR2 SFDVKD. CDR3 bases: TGTGCCACCTCGGGAGGGTTCAGCTCTGAAGCTTTCTTT. It specifies CATSGGFSSEAFF.

The chain has TRBV27 and TRBJ2-7; no clear D gene. The CDR3 is 16 amino acids. The germline CDR1 and CDR2 sequences are MNHEY and SMNVEV (reference sequence). The ends were cut back, 6 bases at V and 2 bases at J, with 20 bases in the middle. CDR3: CASSLGYNVLTYEQYF. The DNA of the CDR3 is TGTGCCAGCAGCTTGGGCTATAACGTGCTCACCTACGAGCAGTACTTC.

The CDR3 is CASRPLLERGPVGQFF. The DNA of the CDR3 is TGCGCCAGCAGGCCCCTCCTAGAGCGTGGCCCAGTCGGGCAGTTCTTC. The rearrangement joins TRBV5-1 to TRBJ2-1; no definite D call. The CDR3 has 16 residues. V lost 5 bases to trimming and J lost 12 bases, with 27 bases between them. Germline assignment: CDR1 SGHRS and CDR2 YFSETQ.

The table lists this clone with a few counts. V usage is TRBV1 and J usage is TRBJ2-7; TRBD2 was called by the table and not checked on the DNA. TRBV1 is designated a pseudogene. The CDR3 has 12 residues. The CDR3 nucleotides are TGCACCAGCAGCCGGGGGAGGGGGAAGCAGTACTTC. Its protein is CTSSRGRGKQYF.

The rearrangement uses TRBV6-6 and TRBJ1-3; unclear D gene. Germline CDR1 reads MNHNY; CDR2 reads SVGAGI (reference sequence). V shed 5 bases and J shed 0 bases, with 11 bases lying between them. The CDR3 runs to 15 residues. The CDR3 sequence: CASSLGGFSGNTIYF. The CDR3 region has the DNA TGTGCCAGCAGTCTTGGCGGCTTCTCTGGAAACACCATATATTTT.

The sample holds a few counts of this clone. The CDR3, as DNA: TGTGCCAGCTCCCTCGGACAGAGCCTCCCCTACACTGAAGCTTTCTTT. Translated, it gives CASSLGQSLPYTEAFF. V and J are TRBV18 and TRBJ1-1; perhaps TRBD1 as D (6 bases). Germline CDR1 reads KGHSH; CDR2 reads LQKENI. V lost 6 bases and J lost 3, with 20 bases in between. This CDR3 is 16 amino acids long.

The chain couples TRBV28 to TRBJ2-2; 13 bases agree with TRBD2. Germline trimming cut 5 bases from V and 5 bases from J; bases unmatched to any gene: 2. This CDR3 has 15 amino acids. The germline gives CDR1 MDHEN, CDR2 SYDVKM. The CDR3 spells CASSLGLAGTGELFF. The CDR3, as DNA: TGTGCCAGCAGTCTGGGACTAGCGGGGACCGGGGAGCTGTTTTTT. Full variable domain (rest looked up from reference TRBV28 and TRBJ2-2): DVKVTQSSRYLVKRTGEKVFLECVQDMDHENMFWYRQDPGLGLRLIYFSYDVKMKEKGDIPEGYSVSREKKERFSLILESASTNQTSMYLCASSLGLAGTGELFFGEGSRLTVL.

The CDR3 protein is CASSPGRGGGEQYF. The CDR3 coding sequence is TGCGCCAGCAGCCCCGGTCGGGGTGGAGGCGAGCAGTACTTC. The rearrangement uses TRBV5-1 and TRBJ2-7; weak D call: TRBD2 (5 bases). Germline CDR1 SGHRS, CDR2 YFSETQ. The CDR3 contains 14 residues. V was pared by 4 bases and J by 6 bases, with 17 bases between.

This clone showed up just a few times. The J gene is TRBJ1-6, the V gene TRBV15; D is unclear. Per germline, CDR1 LNHNV and CDR2 YYDKDF (reference sequence). V was clipped by 0 bases and J by 10 bases, with 7 bases between them. The CDR3 runs to 13 residues. In DNA, the CDR3 is TGTGCCACCAGCAGAGACCCTGAGTCACCCCTCCACTTT. This translates into CATSRDPESPLHF.

The chain links TRBV2 to TRBJ2-1, with D perhaps matching TRBD1 (8 bases). CDR3 length: 15 residues. V was shortened by 6 bases and J by 4 bases, with 16 bases between the two germline ends. Germline CDR1 reads SNHLY; CDR2 reads FYNNEI. CDR3 sequence reads: CASRGGTGVYNEQFF. In DNA form, the CDR3 reads TGTGCCAGCAGGGGAGGGACAGGTGTTTACAATGAGCAGTTCTTC.

This clone appeared a single time. V gene TRBV11-1 combines with J gene TRBJ2-5; 9 nucleotides agree with TRBD1. CDR3 length equals 15 residues. The ends lost 4 bases at V and 0 bases at J; junction bases unmatched: 3. Looked up from germline, CDR1 is SGHAT and CDR2 is FQDESV (reference sequence). The CDR3 nucleotides are TGTGCCAGCAGCTGGGACAGGGAGAACCAAGAGACCCAGTACTTC. It yields the protein CASSWDRENQETQYF.

The chain links TRBV1 to TRBJ2-5; the table names TRBD1, a call not compared with the DNA. TRBV1 has pseudogene status. This CDR3 is built from 14 residues. CDR3 bases: TGCACCAGCAGGCTATCACAGGGGGAAGAGACCCAGTACTTC. It yields the protein CTSRLSQGEETQYF.

This chain links TRBV9 with TRBJ1-5; D perhaps matches TRBD1 (6 bases). The V gene lost 4 bases and the J gene lost 6 bases, with 17 bases spanning the gap. The length of the CDR3 is 15 residues. Germline lookup yields CDR1 SGDLS and CDR2 YYNGEE. This CDR3 is CASSPTDREGQPQHF. CDR3 bases: TGTGCCAGCAGCCCGACGGACAGAGAAGGTCAGCCCCAGCATTTT.

This rearrangement joins TRBV18 to TRBJ1-4; 7 bases agree with TRBD1. Germline V gene data show CDR1 as KGHSH and CDR2 as LQKENI. The CDR3 runs 17 residues. Germline trimming cut 4 bases from V and 0 bases from J; bases unmatched to any gene: 8. The CDR3 region has the DNA TGTGCCAGCTCACTGACCGACAGGGTGGCAACTAATGAAAAACTGTTTTTT. The encoded protein is CASSLTDRVATNEKLFF.

The chain combines TRBV10-3 with TRBJ1-1; 8 bases align to TRBD1. The germline V gene encodes CDR1 ENHRY and CDR2 SYGVKD. The CDR3 is 15 amino acids. Trimming at V came to 4 bases and at J to 4 bases, leaving 8 bases not matched to a gene. CDR3 sequence (DNA): TGTGCCATCAGTGGACCCGGGACAGGTGTCACTGAAGCTTTCTTT. Translated, it gives CAISGPGTGVTEAFF.

The CDR3 sequence is CASSSPGLRNEQFF. The CDR3 coding sequence is TGTGCCAGCAGTTCCCCGGGACTCCGTAATGAGCAGTTCTTC. The genes are TRBV6-5 and TRBJ2-1; perhaps TRBD2 as D (6 bases). Trimming removed 4 bases from V and 7 bases from J, with 14 bases in between. The germline CDR1 and CDR2 sequences are MNHEY and SVGAGI. The CDR3 is made up of 14 amino acids.